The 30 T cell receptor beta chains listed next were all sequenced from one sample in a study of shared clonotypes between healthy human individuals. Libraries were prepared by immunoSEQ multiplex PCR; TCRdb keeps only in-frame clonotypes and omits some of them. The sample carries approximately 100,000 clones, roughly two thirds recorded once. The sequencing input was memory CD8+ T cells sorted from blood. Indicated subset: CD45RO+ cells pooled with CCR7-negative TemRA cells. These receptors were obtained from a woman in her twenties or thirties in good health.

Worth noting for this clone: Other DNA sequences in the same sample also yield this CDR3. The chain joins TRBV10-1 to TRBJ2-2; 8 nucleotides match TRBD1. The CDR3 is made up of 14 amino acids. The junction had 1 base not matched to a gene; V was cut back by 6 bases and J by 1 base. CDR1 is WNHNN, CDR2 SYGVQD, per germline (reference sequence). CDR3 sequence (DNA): TGCGCCAGCAGCGGGACAGGGAACACCGGGGAGCTGTTTTTT. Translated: CASSGTGNTGELFF.

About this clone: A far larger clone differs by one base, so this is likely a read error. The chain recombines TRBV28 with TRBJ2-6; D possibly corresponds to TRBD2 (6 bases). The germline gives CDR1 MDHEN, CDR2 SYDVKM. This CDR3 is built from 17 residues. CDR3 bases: TGTGCCCGCAGTTTCATTCCCTCGGCGGGGGGGGCCAACGTCCTGACTTTC. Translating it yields CARSFIPSAGGANVLTF.

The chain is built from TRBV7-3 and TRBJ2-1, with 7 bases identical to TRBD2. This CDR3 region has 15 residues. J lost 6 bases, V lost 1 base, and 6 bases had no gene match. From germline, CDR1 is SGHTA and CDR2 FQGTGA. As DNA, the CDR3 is TGTGCCAGCAGCTTAATGGGGACTAATCTCAATGAGCAGTTCTTC. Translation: CASSLMGTNLNEQFF.

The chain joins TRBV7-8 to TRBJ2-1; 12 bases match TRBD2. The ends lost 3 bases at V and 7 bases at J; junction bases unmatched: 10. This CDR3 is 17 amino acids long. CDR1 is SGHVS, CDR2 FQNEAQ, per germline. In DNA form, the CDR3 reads TGTGCCAGCAGCTTTCGGCCAGGACTAGCGGGAATAAATGAGCAGTTCTTC. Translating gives CASSFRPGLAGINEQFF.

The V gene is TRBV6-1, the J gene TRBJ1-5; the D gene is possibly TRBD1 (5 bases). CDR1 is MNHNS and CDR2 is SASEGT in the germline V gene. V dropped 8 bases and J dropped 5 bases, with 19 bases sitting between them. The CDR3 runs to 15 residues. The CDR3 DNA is TGTGCCAGCGGGACGGAAGACGTCGGTCATCAGCCCCAGCATTTT. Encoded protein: CASGTEDVGHQPQHF.

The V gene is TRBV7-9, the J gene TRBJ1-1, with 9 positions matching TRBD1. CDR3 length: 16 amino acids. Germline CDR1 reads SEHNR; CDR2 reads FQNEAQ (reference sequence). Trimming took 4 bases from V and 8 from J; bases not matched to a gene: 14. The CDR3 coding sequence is TGTGCCAGCAGCTCCCACCGACTCGGACAGGGGTCCGAAGCTTTCTTT. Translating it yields CASSSHRLGQGSEAFF.

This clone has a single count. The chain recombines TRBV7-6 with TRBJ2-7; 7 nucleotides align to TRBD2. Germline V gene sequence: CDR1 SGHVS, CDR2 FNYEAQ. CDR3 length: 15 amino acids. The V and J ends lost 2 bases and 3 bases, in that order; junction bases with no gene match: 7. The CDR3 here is CASSLTATSSYEQYF. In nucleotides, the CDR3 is TGTGCCAGCAGCTTAACCGCGACTAGCAGCTACGAGCAGTACTTC.

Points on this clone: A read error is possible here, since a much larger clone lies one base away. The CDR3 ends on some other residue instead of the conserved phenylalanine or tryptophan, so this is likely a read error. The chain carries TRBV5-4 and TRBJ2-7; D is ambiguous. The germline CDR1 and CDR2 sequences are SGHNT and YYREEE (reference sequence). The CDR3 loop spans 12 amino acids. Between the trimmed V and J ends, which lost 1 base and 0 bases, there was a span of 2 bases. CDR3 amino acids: CASSLSSYEQYS. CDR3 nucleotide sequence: TGTGCCAGCAGCTTGAGCTCCTACGAGCAGTACTCC.

CDR3 protein: CAWSVGGSVTQYF. The CDR3 nucleotides are TGTGCCTGGAGTGTCGGGGGAAGCGTTACGCAGTATTTT. V and J are TRBV30 and TRBJ2-3, with a possible D match to TRBD2 (6 bases). Germline V CDR1 and CDR2: GTSNPN, SVGIG (reference sequence). V was shortened by 0 bases and J by 8 bases, with 12 bases between the two germline ends. CDR3 length equals 13 residues.

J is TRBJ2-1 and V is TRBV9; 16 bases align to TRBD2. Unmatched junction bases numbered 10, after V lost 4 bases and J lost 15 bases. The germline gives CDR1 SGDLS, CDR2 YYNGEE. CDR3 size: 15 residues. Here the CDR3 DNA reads TGTGCCAGCAGCCCAGGGACTAGCGGGAGGGCCTCCCCGTTCTTC. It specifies CASSPGTSGRASPFF.

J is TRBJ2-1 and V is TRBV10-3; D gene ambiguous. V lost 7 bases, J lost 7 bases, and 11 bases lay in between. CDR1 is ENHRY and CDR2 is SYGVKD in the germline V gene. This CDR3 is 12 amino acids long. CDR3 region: CAIIGGRNEQFF. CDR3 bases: TGTGCCATCATTGGCGGCAGGAATGAGCAGTTCTTC.

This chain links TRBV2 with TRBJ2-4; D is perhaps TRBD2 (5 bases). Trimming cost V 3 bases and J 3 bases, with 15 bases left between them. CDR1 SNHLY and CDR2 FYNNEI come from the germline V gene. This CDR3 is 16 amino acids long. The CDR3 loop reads CASSDLRDFVKNIQYF. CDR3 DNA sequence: TGTGCCAGCAGTGATCTCCGGGATTTCGTCAAAAACATTCAGTACTTC.

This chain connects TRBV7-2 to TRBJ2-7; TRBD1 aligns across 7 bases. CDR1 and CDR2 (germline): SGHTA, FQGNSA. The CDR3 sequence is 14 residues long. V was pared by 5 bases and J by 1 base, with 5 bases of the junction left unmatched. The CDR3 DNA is TGTGCCAGCAGCCATACAGGGGCATCCTACGAGCAGTACTTC. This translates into CASSHTGASYEQYF.

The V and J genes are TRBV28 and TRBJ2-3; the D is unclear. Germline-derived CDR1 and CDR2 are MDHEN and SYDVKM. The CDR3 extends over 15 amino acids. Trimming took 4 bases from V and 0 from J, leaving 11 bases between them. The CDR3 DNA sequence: TGTGCCAGCAGTTCGTGGGCGGCTAGCACAGATACGCAGTATTTT. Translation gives CASSSWAASTDTQYF.

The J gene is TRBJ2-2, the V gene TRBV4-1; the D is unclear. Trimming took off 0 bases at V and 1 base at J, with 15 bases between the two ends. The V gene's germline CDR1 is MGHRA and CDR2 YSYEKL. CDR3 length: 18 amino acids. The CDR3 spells CASSQESAWRLNTGELFF. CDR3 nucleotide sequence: TGCGCCAGCAGCCAAGAATCGGCATGGCGCTTGAACACCGGGGAGCTGTTTTTT.

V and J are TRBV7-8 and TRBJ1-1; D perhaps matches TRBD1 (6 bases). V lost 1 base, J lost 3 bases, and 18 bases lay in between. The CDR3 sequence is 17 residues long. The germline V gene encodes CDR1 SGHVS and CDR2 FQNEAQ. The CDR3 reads CASSLGRGGPAYTEAFF. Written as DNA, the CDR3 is TGTGCCAGCAGCTTAGGGAGGGGGGGACCGGCTTACACTGAAGCTTTCTTT.

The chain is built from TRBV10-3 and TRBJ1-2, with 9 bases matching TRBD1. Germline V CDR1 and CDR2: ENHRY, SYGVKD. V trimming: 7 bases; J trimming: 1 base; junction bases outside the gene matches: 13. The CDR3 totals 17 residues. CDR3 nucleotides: TGTGCCATCAACAAGAAGACAGGGGGAGACTATAACTATGGCTACACCTTC. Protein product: CAINKKTGGDYNYGYTF.

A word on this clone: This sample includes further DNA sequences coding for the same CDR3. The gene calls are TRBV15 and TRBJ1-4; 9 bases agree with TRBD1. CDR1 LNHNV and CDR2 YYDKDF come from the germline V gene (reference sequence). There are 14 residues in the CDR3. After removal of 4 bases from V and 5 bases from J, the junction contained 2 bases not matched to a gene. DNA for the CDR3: TGTGCCACCAGCAAAGGACAGGGGAATGAAAAACTGTTTTTT. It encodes CATSKGQGNEKLFF.

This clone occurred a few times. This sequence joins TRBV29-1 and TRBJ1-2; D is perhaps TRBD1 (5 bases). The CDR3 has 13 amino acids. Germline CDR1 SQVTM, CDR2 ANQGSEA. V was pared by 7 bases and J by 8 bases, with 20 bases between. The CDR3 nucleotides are TGCAGCGGTCTGGGACTGGGGGGTGGAGGCTACACCTTC. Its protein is CSGLGLGGGGYTF.

The CDR3 region has the DNA TGTGCCATATCAGCGGGAAACCAAGAGACCCAGTACTTC. Its protein is CAISAGNQETQYF. This chain joins TRBV10-3 and TRBJ2-5; 7 bases agree with TRBD2. The germline gives CDR1 ENHRY, CDR2 SYGVKD. This CDR3 spans 13 amino acids. With V trimmed by 9 bases and J by 0 bases, 4 bases remained unmatched.

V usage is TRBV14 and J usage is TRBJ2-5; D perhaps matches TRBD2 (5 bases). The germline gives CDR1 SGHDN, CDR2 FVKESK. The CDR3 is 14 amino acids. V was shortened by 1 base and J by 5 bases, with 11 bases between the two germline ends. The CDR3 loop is CASSQGTRGETQYF. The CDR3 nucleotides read TGTGCCAGCAGCCAAGGAACTAGAGGCGAGACCCAGTACTTC.

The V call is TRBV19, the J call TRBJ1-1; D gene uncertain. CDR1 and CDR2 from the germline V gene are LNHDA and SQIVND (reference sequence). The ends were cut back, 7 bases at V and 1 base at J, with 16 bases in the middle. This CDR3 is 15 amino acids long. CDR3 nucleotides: TGTGCCAGTATCACCGTAGGGAGTTCGAACACTGAAGCTTTCTTT. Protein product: CASITVGSSNTEAFF.

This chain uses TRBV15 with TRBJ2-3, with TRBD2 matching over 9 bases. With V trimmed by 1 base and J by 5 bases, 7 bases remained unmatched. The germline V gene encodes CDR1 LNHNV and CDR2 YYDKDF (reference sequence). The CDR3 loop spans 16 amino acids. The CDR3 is CATSRGSSGNVDTQYF. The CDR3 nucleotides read TGTGCCACCAGCAGAGGTTCTAGCGGGAATGTAGATACGCAGTATTTT.

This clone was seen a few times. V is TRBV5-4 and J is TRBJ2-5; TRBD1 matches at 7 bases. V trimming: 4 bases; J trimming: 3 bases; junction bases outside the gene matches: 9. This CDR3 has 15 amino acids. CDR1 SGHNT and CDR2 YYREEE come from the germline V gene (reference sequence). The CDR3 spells CASSPGRGLEETQYF. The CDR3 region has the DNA TGTGCCAGCAGCCCAGGAAGGGGGCTAGAAGAGACCCAGTACTTC.

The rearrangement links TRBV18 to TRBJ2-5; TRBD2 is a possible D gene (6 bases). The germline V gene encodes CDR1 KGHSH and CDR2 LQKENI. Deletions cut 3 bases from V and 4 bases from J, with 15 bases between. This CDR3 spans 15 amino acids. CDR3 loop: CASSPPVAGSETQYF. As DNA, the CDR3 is TGTGCCAGCTCACCTCCAGTTGCGGGGTCAGAGACCCAGTACTTC.

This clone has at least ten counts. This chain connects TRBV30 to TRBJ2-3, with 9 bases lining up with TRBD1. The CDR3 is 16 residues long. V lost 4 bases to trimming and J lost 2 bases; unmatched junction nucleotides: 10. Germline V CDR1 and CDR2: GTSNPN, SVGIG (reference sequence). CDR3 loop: CAWTTGGNIFTDTQYF. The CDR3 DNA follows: TGTGCCTGGACGACAGGGGGTAACATCTTCACAGATACGCAGTATTTT.

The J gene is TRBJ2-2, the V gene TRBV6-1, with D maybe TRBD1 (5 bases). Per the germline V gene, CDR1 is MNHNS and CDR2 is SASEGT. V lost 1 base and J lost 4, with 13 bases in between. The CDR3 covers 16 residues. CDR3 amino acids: CASSEGRQPTTGELFF. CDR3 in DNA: TGTGCCAGCAGTGAAGGGCGACAGCCTACCACCGGGGAGCTGTTTTTT.

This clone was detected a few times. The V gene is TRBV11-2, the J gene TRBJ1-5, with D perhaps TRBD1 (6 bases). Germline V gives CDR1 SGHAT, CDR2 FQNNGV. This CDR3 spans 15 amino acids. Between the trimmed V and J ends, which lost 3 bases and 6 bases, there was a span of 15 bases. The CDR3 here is CASSLYQGPSQPQHF. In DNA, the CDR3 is TGTGCCAGCAGCTTGTATCAGGGGCCAAGTCAGCCCCAGCATTTT.

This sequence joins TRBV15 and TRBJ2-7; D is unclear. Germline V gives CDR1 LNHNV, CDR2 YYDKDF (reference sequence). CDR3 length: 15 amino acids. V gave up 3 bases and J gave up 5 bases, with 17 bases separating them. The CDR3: CATSRDGEAMNEQYF. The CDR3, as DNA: TGTGCCACCAGCAGGGACGGAGAGGCGATGAACGAGCAGTACTTC.

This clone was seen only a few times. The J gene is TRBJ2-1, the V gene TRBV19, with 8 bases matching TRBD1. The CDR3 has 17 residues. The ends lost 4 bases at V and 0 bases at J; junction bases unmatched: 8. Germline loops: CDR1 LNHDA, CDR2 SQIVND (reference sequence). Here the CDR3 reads CASSKQTGGASYNEQFF. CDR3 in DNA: TGTGCCAGTAGTAAACAAACAGGGGGAGCCTCCTACAATGAGCAGTTCTTC.